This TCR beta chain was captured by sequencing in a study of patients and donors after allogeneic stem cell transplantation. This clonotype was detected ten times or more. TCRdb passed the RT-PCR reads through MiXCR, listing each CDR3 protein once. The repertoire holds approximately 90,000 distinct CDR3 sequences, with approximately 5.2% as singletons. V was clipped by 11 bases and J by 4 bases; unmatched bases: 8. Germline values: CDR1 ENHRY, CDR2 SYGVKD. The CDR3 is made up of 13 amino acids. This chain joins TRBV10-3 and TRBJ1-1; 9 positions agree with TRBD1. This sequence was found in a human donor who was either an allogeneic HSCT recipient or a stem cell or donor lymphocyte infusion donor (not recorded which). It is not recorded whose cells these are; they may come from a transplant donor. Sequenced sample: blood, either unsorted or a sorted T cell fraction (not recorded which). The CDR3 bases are TGTGCCGCCTCCGGGACAGGGACCACTGAAGCTTTCTTT. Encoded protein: CAASGTGTTEAFF.